A single sample is the source of the 8 T cell receptor beta chains below, sequenced in a study of vaccination and CD4 T cells after COVID-19. The antigens of these receptors remain unknown. The treatment was: roughly 10-day PBMC culture with coronavirus spike peptide pools or control peptides (ViraFEST assay). Researchers used the Oncomine TCR Beta short-read assay to sequence DNA from cultured CD4+ T cells. TCRdb passed the PCR reads through MiXCR, listing each CDR3 protein once. In the table there are over 9,000 distinct CDR3 sequences, approximately 58% of which are singletons. Sequencing used cultured CD4+ T cells from blood, obtained after SARS-CoV-2 vaccination. The origin of the receptors is a human donor with COVID-19.

The chain employs TRBV6-1 and TRBJ1-2; D unclear. This CDR3 is 12 amino acids long. Per germline, CDR1 MNHNS and CDR2 SASEGT. V was pared by 6 bases and J by 4 bases, with 9 bases between. The CDR3 reads CASSRTSYGYTF. CDR3 nucleotides: TGTGCCAGCAGCCGGACTAGCTATGGCTACACCTTC.

This clonotype appeared once. The rearrangement uses TRBV6-1 and TRBJ2-7; D gene ambiguous. Germline-derived CDR1 and CDR2 are MNHNS and SASEGT. The length of the CDR3 is 11 residues. Trimming took off 8 bases at V and 2 bases at J, with 7 bases between the two ends. This CDR3 is CASRTAYEQYF. The CDR3 DNA follows: TGTGCCAGCCGGACCGCCTACGAGCAGTACTTC.

The chain employs TRBV7-2 and TRBJ1-5; no reliable D call. Germline V lookup: CDR1 SGHTA, CDR2 FQGNSA. Trimming cost V 5 bases and J 0 bases, with 5 bases left between them. The CDR3 contains 13 residues. The CDR3 sequence: CASSRDSNQPQHF. The CDR3 nucleotides read TGTGCCAGCAGCAGGGATAGCAATCAGCCCCAGCATTTT.

This clonotype has just a few counts. V and J are TRBV20-1 and TRBJ1-1, with D maybe TRBD1 (5 bases). There are 13 residues in the CDR3. With 1 base removed from V and 4 bases from J, the gap between germline ends came to 10 bases. Germline CDR1 and CDR2: DFQATT and SNEGSKA (reference sequence). The CDR3 region is CSARAPRATEAFF. As DNA, the CDR3 is TGCAGTGCTAGAGCCCCCAGGGCCACTGAAGCTTTCTTT.

The rearrangement links TRBV4-2 to TRBJ2-2; no clear D. V was clipped by 1 base and J by 0 bases, with 6 bases between them. The germline CDR1 and CDR2 sequences are LGHNA and YNFKEQ. There are 15 residues in the CDR3. The CDR3 region is CASSQGETNTGELFF. Here the CDR3 DNA reads TGTGCCAGCAGCCAAGGGGAAACGAACACCGGGGAGCTGTTTTTT.

The chain links TRBV7-2 to TRBJ1-2; a weak D match, TRBD1 (5 bases). Trimming took off 5 bases at V and 5 bases at J, with 21 bases between the two ends. The germline V gene encodes CDR1 SGHTA and CDR2 FQGNSA. The CDR3 sequence is 16 residues long. CDR3 protein: CASSPLTGQAGYGYTF. DNA of the CDR3: TGTGCCAGCAGCCCCCTAACGGGGCAGGCAGGGTATGGCTACACCTTC. The complete variable domain, with remaining parts taken from reference TRBV7-2 and TRBJ1-2, reads GAGVSQSPSNKVTEKGKDVELRCDPISGHTALYWYRQSLGQGLEFLIYFQGNSAPDKSGLPSDRFSAERTGGSVSTLTIQRTQQEDSAVYLCASSPLTGQAGYGYTFGSGTRLTVV.

The chain carries TRBV7-9 and TRBJ1-1; D not certain. The CDR3 runs 16 residues. Germline CDR1 reads SEHNR; CDR2 reads FQNEAQ (reference sequence). V lost 0 bases to trimming and J lost 4 bases, with 15 bases between them. The CDR3 region is CASSLALGSQLTEAFF. The CDR3 region has the DNA TGTGCCAGCAGCTTAGCGCTCGGGAGCCAGCTCACTGAAGCTTTCTTT.

This clonotype was found a few times. The chain is built from TRBV6-4 and TRBJ2-7; TRBD2 matches 7 bases. CDR1 and CDR2 (germline): MRHNA, SNTAGT. The CDR3 is 15 amino acids. With V trimmed by 0 bases and J by 3 bases, 5 bases remained unmatched. The CDR3 here is CASSDSWGRGYEQYF. DNA for the CDR3: TGTGCCAGCAGTGACTCCTGGGGGAGGGGCTACGAGCAGTACTTC.